These T cell receptor beta chains were read from a single sample in a study of blood T cell repertoires in COVID-19. Generated by immunoSEQ multiplex PCR, the TCRdb table keeps only in-frame clones and is missing some. The table has roughly 500,000 clones, over 75% seen once. Sample: peripheral blood. All receptors come from a human donor in a cohort sampled during active COVID-19. CDR3s include the opening cysteine and the closing phenylalanine or tryptophan. Fields, in order: V gene, CDR3 protein.

v_call: TRBV18; cdr3_aa: CASSPLSGGSITDTQYF
v_call: TRBV27; cdr3_aa: CASSLYGQILPLEAFF
v_call: TRBV4-1; cdr3_aa: CASSQEVARDVQYF
v_call: TRBV3-1/TRBV3-2; cdr3_aa: CASSPLGGIGELFF
v_call: TRBV5-1; cdr3_aa: CASSLVTLGRNTEAFF
v_call: TRBV11-2; cdr3_aa: CASSSIAYGYTF
v_call: TRBV7-8; cdr3_aa: CASSASQLREQYF
v_call: TRBV4-2; cdr3_aa: CASSQDEREGSPNTGELFF
v_call: TRBV2; cdr3_aa: CASSKQGSTEAFF
v_call: TRBV6-2/TRBV6-3; cdr3_aa: CASSRSGSVNEQYF
v_call: TRBV13; cdr3_aa: CASSLWASGSREQYF
v_call: TRBV12-5; cdr3_aa: CASGLGGSLYEQYF
v_call: TRBV4-1; cdr3_aa: CASSQGGLAGGRSYNEQFF
v_call: TRBV10-3; cdr3_aa: CAIRTGGDREAFF
v_call: TRBV24-1; cdr3_aa: CATHGLAGAFSYEQYF
v_call: TRBV28; cdr3_aa: CASSFSPRGRLYNEQFF
v_call: TRBV5-1; cdr3_aa: CASSGSIQGNTEAFF
v_call: TRBV5-6; cdr3_aa: CASSLRTISGYTF
v_call: TRBV20-1; cdr3_aa: CSASGLAGFQETQYF
v_call: TRBV6-2/TRBV6-3; cdr3_aa: CASSYQSPGVNQPQHF
v_call: TRBV28; cdr3_aa: CASSFYRGTYEQYF
v_call: TRBV10-3; cdr3_aa: CAMAAGDSYEQYF
v_call: TRBV27; cdr3_aa: CASSLTGGLQPQHF
v_call: TRBV19; cdr3_aa: CASSPTRGFGRKAFF
v_call: TRBV19; cdr3_aa: CASSIAKTGRGTEAFF
v_call: TRBV7-6; cdr3_aa: CASSFRPEAGELFF
v_call: TRBV7-8; cdr3_aa: CASSLGGDRRNQPQHF
v_call: TRBV6-6; cdr3_aa: CASSRSGRALGDNEQFF
v_call: TRBV7-3; cdr3_aa: CASSKDRGTEAFF
v_call: TRBV19; cdr3_aa: CASSGLAGVYEQYF
v_call: TRBV5-1; cdr3_aa: CASSLETAYNEQFF
v_call: TRBV3-1/TRBV3-2; cdr3_aa: CASSQAGQPNEKLFF
v_call: TRBV18; cdr3_aa: CASSLLVKGAGQPQHF
v_call: TRBV4-2; cdr3_aa: CASSQNTGPSSYEQYF
v_call: TRBV6-5; cdr3_aa: CASTYGLAGHQFF
v_call: TRBV5-6; cdr3_aa: CATTGRDRGPEQYF
v_call: TRBV25-1; cdr3_aa: CASSDLRQALHF
v_call: TRBV4-1; cdr3_aa: CASSQRDRDLYTEAFF
v_call: TRBV6-5; cdr3_aa: CASSPWDRENTEAFF
v_call: TRBV7-2; cdr3_aa: CASSRDRANEKLFF
v_call: TRBV2; cdr3_aa: CASMKEQGASGELFF
v_call: TRBV6-6; cdr3_aa: CASSYGGEPSGKQYF
v_call: TRBV5-1; cdr3_aa: CASSTEGQGNGYTF
v_call: TRBV6-5; cdr3_aa: CASRRQGSTEAFF
v_call: TRBV5-8; cdr3_aa: CASSYRTGPEAFF
v_call: TRBV27; cdr3_aa: CASSFGTWVKIEQFF
v_call: TRBV7-2; cdr3_aa: CASSPGAKNIQYF
v_call: TRBV28; cdr3_aa: CASSFNLGTVFGNTIYF
v_call: TRBV5-4; cdr3_aa: CASSRSPGTSLHEQYF
v_call: TRBV30; cdr3_aa: CAWSWVDGHTGELFF
v_call: TRBV18; cdr3_aa: CASSPPVRGGETQYF
v_call: TRBV7-9; cdr3_aa: CASSLGGARYEQYF
v_call: TRBV14; cdr3_aa: CASSVTTGAWNEQFF